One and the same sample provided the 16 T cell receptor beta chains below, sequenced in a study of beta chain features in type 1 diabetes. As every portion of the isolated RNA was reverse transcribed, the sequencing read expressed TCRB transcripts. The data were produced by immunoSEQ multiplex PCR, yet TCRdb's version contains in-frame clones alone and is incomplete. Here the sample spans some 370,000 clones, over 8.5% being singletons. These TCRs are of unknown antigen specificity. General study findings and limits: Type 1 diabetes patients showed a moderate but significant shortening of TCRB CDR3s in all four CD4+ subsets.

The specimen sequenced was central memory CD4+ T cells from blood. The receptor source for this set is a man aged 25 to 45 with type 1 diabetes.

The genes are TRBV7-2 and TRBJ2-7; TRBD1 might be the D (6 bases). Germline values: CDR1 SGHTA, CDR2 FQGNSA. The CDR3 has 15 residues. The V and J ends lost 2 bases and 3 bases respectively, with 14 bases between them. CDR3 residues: CASSLFGQGIYEQYF. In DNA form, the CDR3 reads TGTGCCAGCAGCTTATTTGGGCAGGGGATCTACGAGCAGTACTTC.

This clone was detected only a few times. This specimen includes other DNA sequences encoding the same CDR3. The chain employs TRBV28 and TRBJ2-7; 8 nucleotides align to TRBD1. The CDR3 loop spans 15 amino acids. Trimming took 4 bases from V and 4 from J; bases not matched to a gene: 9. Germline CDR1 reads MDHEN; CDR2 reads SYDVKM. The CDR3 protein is CASSSPQGARYEQYF. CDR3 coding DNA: TGTGCCAGCAGTTCCCCCCAGGGGGCTAGGTACGAGCAGTACTTC.

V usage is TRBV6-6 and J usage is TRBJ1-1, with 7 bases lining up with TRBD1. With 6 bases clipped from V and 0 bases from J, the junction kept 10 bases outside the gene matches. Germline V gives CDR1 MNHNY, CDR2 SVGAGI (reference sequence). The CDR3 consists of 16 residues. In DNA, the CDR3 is TGTGCCAGCAGCCCTATGACAGGGTATTTGAACACTGAAGCTTTCTTT. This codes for CASSPMTGYLNTEAFF.

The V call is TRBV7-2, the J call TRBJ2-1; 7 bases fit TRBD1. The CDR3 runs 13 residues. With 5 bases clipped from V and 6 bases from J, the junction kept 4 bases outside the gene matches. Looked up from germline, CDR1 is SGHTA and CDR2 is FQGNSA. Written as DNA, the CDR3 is TGTGCCAGCAGCATAAGACAGGGCAATGAGCAGTTCTTC. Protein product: CASSIRQGNEQFF.

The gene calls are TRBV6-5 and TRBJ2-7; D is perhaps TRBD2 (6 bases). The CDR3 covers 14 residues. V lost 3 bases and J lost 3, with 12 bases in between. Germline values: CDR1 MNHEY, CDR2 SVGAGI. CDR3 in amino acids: CASSYERGVYEQYF. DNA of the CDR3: TGTGCCAGCAGTTATGAACGCGGGGTCTACGAGCAGTACTTC.

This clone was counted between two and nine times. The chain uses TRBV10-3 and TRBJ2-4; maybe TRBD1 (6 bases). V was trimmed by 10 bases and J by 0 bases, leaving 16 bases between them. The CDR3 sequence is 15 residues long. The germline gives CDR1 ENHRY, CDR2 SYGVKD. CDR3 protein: CASSPTGLAKNIQYF. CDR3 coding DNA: TGTGCCAGCAGCCCCACAGGGCTAGCCAAAAACATTCAGTACTTC.

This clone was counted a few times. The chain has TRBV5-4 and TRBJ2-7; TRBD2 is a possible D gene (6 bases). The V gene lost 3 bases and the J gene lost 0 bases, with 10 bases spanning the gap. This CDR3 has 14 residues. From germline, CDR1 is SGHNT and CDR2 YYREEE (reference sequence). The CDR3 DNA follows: TGTGCCAGCAGCTCCGGGGGTTACTCCTACGAGCAGTACTTC. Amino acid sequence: CASSSGGYSYEQYF.

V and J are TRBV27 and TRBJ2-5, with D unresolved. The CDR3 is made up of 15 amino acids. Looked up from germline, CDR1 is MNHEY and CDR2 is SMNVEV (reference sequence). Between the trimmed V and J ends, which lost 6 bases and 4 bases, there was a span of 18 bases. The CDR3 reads CASRLLGPTRETQYF. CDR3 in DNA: TGTGCCAGCAGACTTCTCGGACCAACCCGAGAGACCCAGTACTTC.

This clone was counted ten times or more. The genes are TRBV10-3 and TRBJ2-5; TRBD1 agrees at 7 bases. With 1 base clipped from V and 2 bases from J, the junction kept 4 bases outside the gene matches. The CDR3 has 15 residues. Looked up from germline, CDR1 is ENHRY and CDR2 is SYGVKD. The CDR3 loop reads CAISEYKGQQETQYF. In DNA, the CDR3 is TGTGCCATCAGTGAGTACAAGGGACAGCAAGAGACCCAGTACTTC.

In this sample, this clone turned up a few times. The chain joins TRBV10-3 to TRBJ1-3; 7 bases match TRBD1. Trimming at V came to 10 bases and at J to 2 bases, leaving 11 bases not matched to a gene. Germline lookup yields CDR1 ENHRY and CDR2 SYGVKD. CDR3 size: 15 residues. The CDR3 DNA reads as TGTGCCACAGGGAGACAGGGCAATCCTGGAAACACCATATATTTT. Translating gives CATGRQGNPGNTIYF.

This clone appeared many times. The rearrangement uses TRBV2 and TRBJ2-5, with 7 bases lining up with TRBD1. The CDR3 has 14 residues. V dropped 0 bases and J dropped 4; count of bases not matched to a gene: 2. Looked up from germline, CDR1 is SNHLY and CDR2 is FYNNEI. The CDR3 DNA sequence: TGTGCCAGCAGTGAAGCGACAGGGAGAGAGACCCAGTACTTC. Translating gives CASSEATGRETQYF.

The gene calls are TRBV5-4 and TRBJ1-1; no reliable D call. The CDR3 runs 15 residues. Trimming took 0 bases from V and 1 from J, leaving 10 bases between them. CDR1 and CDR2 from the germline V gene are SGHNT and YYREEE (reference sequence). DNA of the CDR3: TGTGCCAGCAGCTTGGGAATGGGAGGGAACACTGAAGCTTTCTTT. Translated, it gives CASSLGMGGNTEAFF.

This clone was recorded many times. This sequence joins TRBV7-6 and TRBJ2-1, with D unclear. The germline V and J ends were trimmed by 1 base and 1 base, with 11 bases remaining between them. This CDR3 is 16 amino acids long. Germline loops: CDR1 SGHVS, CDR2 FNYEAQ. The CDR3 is CASSLGVAVSYNEQFF. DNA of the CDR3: TGTGCCAGCAGCTTAGGCGTCGCCGTTTCCTACAATGAGCAGTTCTTC.

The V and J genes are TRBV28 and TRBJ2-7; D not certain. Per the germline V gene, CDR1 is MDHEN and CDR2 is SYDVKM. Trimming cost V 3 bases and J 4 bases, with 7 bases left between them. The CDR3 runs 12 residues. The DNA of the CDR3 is TGTGCCAGCAGTTTCATGGGGTACGAGCAGTACTTC. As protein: CASSFMGYEQYF.

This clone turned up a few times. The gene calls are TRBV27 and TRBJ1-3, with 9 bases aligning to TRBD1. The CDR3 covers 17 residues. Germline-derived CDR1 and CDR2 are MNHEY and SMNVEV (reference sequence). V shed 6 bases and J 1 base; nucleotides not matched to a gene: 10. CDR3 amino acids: CASSLGTGPLSGNTIYF. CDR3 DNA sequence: TGTGCCAGCAGCCTGGGGACAGGGCCTCTTTCTGGAAACACCATATATTTT.

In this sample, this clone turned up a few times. The CDR3, as DNA: TGTGCCAGCAGCTTTGGGACAGCCGGGGAGCTGTTTTTT. It codes for CASSFGTAGELFF. The V gene is TRBV7-2, the J gene TRBJ2-2, with 7 bases fitting TRBD1. Germline values: CDR1 SGHTA, CDR2 FQGNSA. V dropped 3 bases and J dropped 6; count of bases not matched to a gene: 1. The CDR3 has 13 amino acids.